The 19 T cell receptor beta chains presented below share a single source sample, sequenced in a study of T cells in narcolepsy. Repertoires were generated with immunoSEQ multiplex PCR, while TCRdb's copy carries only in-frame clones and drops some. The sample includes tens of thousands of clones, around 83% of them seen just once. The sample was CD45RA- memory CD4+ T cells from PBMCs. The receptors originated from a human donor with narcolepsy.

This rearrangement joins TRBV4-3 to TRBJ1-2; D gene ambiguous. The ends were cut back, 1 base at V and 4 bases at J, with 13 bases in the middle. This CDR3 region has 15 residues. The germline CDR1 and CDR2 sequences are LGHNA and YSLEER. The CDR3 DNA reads TGCGCCAGCAGCCAAGCCAGACCGGGTCCCTATGGCTACACCTTC. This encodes CASSQARPGPYGYTF.

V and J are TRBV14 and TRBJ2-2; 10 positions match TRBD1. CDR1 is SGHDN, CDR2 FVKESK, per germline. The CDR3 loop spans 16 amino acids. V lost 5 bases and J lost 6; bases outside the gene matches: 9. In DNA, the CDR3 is TGTGCCAGCAGCTCTTTAAGGACAGGGGGGTCCGGGGAGCTGTTTTTT. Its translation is CASSSLRTGGSGELFF.

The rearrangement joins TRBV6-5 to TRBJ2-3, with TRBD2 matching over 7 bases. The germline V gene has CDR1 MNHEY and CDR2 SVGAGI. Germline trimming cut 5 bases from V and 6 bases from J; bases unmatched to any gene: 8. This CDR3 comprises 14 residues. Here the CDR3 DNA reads TGTGCCAGCAGTCCCGGGGGGTCCGGTGATACGCAGTATTTT. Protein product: CASSPGGSGDTQYF.

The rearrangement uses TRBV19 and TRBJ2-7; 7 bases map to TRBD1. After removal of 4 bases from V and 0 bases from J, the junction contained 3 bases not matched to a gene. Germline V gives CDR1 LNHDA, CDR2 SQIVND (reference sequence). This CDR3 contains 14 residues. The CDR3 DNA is TGTGCCAGTAGTAGGTCAGGGGGCTCCTACGAGCAGTACTTC. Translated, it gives CASSRSGGSYEQYF.

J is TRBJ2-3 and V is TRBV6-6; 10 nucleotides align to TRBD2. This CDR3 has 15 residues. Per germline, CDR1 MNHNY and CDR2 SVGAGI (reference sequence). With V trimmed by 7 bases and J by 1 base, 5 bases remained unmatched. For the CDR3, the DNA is TGTGCCAGCAAGGCTAGCGGGGGCGGCACAGATACGCAGTATTTT. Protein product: CASKASGGGTDTQYF.

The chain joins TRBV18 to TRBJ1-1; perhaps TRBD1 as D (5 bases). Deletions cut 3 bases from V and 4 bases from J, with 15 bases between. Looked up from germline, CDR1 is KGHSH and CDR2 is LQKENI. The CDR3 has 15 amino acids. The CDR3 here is CASSPGTRGSTEAFF. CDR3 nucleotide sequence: TGTGCCAGCTCACCCGGGACCCGAGGGTCCACTGAAGCTTTCTTT. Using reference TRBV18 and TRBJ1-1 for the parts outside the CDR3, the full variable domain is NAGVMQNPRHLVRRRGQEARLRCSPMKGHSHVYWYRQLPEEGLKFMVYLQKENIIDESGMPKERFSAEFPKEGPSILRIQQVVRGDSAAYFCASSPGTRGSTEAFFGQGTRLTVV.

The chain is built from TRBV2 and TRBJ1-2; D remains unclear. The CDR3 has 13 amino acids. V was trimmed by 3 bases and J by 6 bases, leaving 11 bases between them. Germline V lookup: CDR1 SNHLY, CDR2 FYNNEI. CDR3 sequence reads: CASSEDNWDGYTF. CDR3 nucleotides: TGTGCCAGCAGTGAGGATAACTGGGATGGCTACACCTTC.

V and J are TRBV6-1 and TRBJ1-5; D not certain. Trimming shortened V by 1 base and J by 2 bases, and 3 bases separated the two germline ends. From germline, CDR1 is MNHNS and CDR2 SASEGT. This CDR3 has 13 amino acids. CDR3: CASSEVRNQPQHF. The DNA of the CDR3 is TGTGCCAGCAGTGAAGTCCGCAATCAGCCCCAGCATTTT.

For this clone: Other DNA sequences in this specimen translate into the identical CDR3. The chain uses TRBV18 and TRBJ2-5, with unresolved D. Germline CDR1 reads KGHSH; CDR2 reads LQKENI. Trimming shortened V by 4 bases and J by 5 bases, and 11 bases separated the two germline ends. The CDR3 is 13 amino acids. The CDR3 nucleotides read TGTGCCAGCTCACTTGAACTCCAGGAGACCCAGTACTTC. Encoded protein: CASSLELQETQYF.

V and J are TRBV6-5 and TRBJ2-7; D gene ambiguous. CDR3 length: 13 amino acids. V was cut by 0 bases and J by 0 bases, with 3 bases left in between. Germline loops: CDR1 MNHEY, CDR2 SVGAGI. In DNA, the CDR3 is TGTGCCAGCAGTTACTCGAGCTCCTACGAGCAGTACTTC. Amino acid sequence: CASSYSSSYEQYF.

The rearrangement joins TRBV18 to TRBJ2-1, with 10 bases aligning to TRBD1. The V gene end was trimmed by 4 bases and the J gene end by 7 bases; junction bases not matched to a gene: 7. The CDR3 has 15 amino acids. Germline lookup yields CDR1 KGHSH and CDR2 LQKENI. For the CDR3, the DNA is TGTGCCAGCTCACGATTACCGGGACAGGGGAATGAGCAGTTCTTC. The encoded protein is CASSRLPGQGNEQFF.

Here the CDR3 DNA reads TGCGCCAGCAGCTCCCGGACTAGCGGTCCCAATGAGCAGTTCTTC. It codes for CASSSRTSGPNEQFF. V usage is TRBV5-1 and J usage is TRBJ2-1; TRBD2 aligns across 10 bases. The germline V gene encodes CDR1 SGHRS and CDR2 YFSETQ. V trimming: 3 bases; J trimming: 6 bases; junction bases outside the gene matches: 6. CDR3 size: 15 residues.

The CDR3 protein is CASSLDIVGYTF. The DNA for the CDR3 is TGTGCCAGCAGCTTAGATATCGTTGGCTACACCTTC. The chain has TRBV11-3 and TRBJ1-2, with unresolved D. Per germline, CDR1 SGHNT and CDR2 YENEEA. The length of the CDR3 is 12 residues. The germline V and J ends were trimmed by 0 bases and 7 bases, with 6 bases remaining between them. Drawing the rest from reference TRBV11-3 and TRBJ1-2, the complete variable domain is EAGVVQSPRYKIIEKKQPVAFWCNPISGHNTLYWYLQNLGQGPELLIRYENEEAVDDSQLPKDRFSAERLKGVDSTLKIQPAELGDSAVYLCASSLDIVGYTFGSGTRLTVV.

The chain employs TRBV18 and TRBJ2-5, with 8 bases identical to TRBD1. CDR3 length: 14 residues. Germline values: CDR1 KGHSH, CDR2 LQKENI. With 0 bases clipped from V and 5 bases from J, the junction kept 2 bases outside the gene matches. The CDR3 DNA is TGTGCCAGCTCACCACCGACAGGGGAGGAGACCCAGTACTTC. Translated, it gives CASSPPTGEETQYF.

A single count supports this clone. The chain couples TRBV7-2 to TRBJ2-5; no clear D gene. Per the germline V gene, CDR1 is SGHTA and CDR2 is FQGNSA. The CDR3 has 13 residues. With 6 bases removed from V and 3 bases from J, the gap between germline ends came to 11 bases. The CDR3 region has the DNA TGTGCCAGCAGGGCCCAGATTAAAGAGACCCAGTACTTC. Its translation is CASRAQIKETQYF.

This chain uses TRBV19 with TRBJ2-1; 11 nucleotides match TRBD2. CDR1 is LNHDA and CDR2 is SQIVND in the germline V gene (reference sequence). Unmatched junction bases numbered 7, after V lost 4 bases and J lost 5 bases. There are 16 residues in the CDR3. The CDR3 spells CASSNGFSGGDNEQFF. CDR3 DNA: TGTGCCAGTAGTAATGGTTTTAGCGGGGGGGACAATGAGCAGTTCTTC.

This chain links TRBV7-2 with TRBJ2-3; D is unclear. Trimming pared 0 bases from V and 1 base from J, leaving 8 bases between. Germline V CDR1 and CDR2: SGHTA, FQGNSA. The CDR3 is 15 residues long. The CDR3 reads CASSLAAVRTDTQYF. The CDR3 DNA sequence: TGTGCCAGCAGCTTAGCGGCCGTCCGCACAGATACGCAGTATTTT.

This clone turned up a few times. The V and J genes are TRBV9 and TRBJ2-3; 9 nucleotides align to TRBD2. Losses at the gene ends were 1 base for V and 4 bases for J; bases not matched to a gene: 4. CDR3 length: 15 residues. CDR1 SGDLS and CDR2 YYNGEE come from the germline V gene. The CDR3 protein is CASSVKLAGADTQYF. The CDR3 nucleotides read TGTGCCAGCAGCGTAAAACTAGCGGGCGCAGATACGCAGTATTTT.

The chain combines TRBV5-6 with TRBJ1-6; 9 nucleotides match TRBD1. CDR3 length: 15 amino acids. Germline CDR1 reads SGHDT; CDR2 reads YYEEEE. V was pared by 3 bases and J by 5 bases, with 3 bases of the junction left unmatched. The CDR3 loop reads CASSWRTGDNSPLHF. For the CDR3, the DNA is TGTGCCAGCAGCTGGAGGACAGGGGATAATTCACCCCTCCACTTT.